The T cell receptor beta chain under discussion was sequenced for a study of T cell responses to AZD1222 COVID-19 vaccine (dated by TCRdb to 2020 to 2023). For the wider study: AZD1222 recipients given second doses at about 4 weeks or at about 12 weeks were pooled, since spike-specific TCR depth and breadth were not found to differ between the two schedules. A total of just over 230 trial participants underwent TCR sequencing, of whom some 210 received two doses of AZD1222 and about 26 received two doses of the MenACWY control vaccine. Trial participants were enrolled by age into 18-55, 56-69 and 70-plus year subgroups, with roughly 150, 30 and 60 TCR-sequenced participants respectively.

In light of the paper, this sample's time point label describes: baseline before first vaccination. Vaccinee samples were obtained from the UK trials COV001 and COV002, which included a single-blind randomized controlled phase 2/3 trial of AZD1222 (ChAdOx1 nCoV-19) in healthy adults. Trial participant PBMC samples were collected at day 0 and day 28 after the second dose for TCRbeta chain sequencing. Concerning this clone itself: No cognate antigen has been identified for it. The sample holds no much larger clone one base away, and base qualities are not on file.

Study-wide findings and limitations: In the small 56-69-year group, the increase in depth fell short of significance, most likely because of low power. Participants were mostly white British and included more females than males, and it was suggested by the authors that clonal diversity may have been underestimated. Spike-specific TCR breadth and depth rose significantly after two AZD1222 doses compared with day 0 and with MenACWY recipients. Conclusions about previously exposed vaccinees are limited because only six or seven AZD1222 recipients were SARS-CoV-2 seropositive at baseline. The whole spike protein was spanned by vaccine-associated CD4 TCRs, and dominant responses were seen in regions 160-218 and 743-854. Because no samples from the day 14 peak response were available, repertoires could be characterized only after the peak T cell response. Reportedly, close to half of the unique spike-specific TCRs recognized epitopes lying outside the regions that are mutated in the B.1.351 and B.1.1.7 variants.

The CDR3 regions of human TCRbeta chains were analyzed by immunosequencing. The authors' pipeline ran thus. Repertoire TCRs were matched against a reference library of SARS-CoV-2-specific TCRs generated with the MIRA antigen-specificity platform. Breadth meant the fraction of unique TCRs that were SARS-CoV-2-associated, whereas depth meant the fraction of total T cells that were SARS-CoV-2-associated. Using the MIRA data, every spike-specific TCR was mapped to the spike region that the TCR reacted to and assigned to either a CD4 or a CD8 class. Log10-transformed breadth and depth values were compared by one-way ANOVA with Sidak's multiple comparisons tests. The table comes from immuneACCESS by way of TCRdb, which keeps in-frame sequences with V and J called. Part of the clones is missing from these tables; in studies checked, under half for an unresolved V gene and the rest for unknown reasons. V and J calls and clone size are given by that table; D and trimming were obtained from the DNA. The sample table contains approximately 91,000 clones; only one count was recorded for 70% to 90% of them. Clones ranked in the top ten supply 10% to 15% of the sample.

From a lookup of the germline V gene, CDR1 and CDR2 are SGHDT and YYEEEE. V and J are truncated by 0 bases and 6 bases respectively, leaving an intervening sequence of 4 bases. Including the terminal cysteine and phenylalanine, the CDR3 comprises 11 residues. CDR3 DNA is the only sequence kept; it has 33 bases, read in frame from the first base. The V gene is TRBV5-6 and the J gene is TRBJ2-7; the D gene remains uncertain. This clonotype was obtained from an adult in good health. The specimen was peripheral blood, collected on day 0 of AZD1222 vaccination. The nucleotide sequence is TGTGCCAGCAGCTTGGAGGCCGAGCAGTACTTC. The resulting protein is CASSLEAEQYF.